These 12 T cell receptor beta chains share one sample of origin, sequenced in a study of vaccination and CD4 T cells after COVID-19 (dated by TCRdb to between 2021 and 2023). These receptors have no identified antigens. Libraries were prepared through PCR. Reads for this sample came from an Illumina iSeq 100. DNA from cultured CD4+ T cells was subjected to TCR sequencing with the Oncomine TCR Beta short-read assay at the Johns Hopkins FTIC core. The raw public data were reprocessed by TCRdb itself: fastp quality trimming at Q25, MiXCR clonotype calling, in-frame beta chains only. Entries are consolidated by CDR3 protein sequence, retaining the most common genes and DNA. The sample has under 20,000 distinct CDR3 sequences on record, roughly 46% of them singletons. About 3.7% of the sample comes from the top ten. What the treatment or condition label conveys for this sample: approximately 9-day PBMC culture with coronavirus spike peptide pools or control peptides (ViraFEST assay).

Material: CD4+ T cells from blood, cultured in vitro. The receptor set was obtained from a human donor who had recovered from COVID-19.

This clonotype was observed a few times. The chain carries TRBV10-3 and TRBJ1-5; D is ambiguous. CDR1 and CDR2 (germline): ENHRY, SYGVKD. The CDR3 is 13 residues long. Trimming left V 8 bases short and J 0 bases short, with 8 bases between. The CDR3 loop is CAISYNSNQPQHF. CDR3 bases: TGTGCCATCTCGTATAATAGCAATCAGCCCCAGCATTTT.

This sequence joins TRBV4-1 and TRBJ2-5; TRBD2 agrees at 8 bases. CDR1 MGHRA and CDR2 YSYEKL come from the germline V gene. The CDR3 contains 15 residues. The J segment lost 5 bases and the V segment lost 4 bases, leaving 9 bases of the junction unmatched. CDR3 protein: CASSPSGSPGETQYF. CDR3 nucleotides: TGCGCCAGCAGCCCGAGCGGGAGTCCAGGGGAGACCCAGTACTTC.

This clonotype was seen only a few times. This chain joins TRBV24-1 and TRBJ1-3; D is unresolved. CDR1 KGHDR and CDR2 SFDVKD come from the germline V gene. The CDR3 runs 14 residues. Trimming left V 3 bases short and J 0 bases short, with 5 bases between. As DNA, the CDR3 is TGTGCCACCAGTGATCAGAGCTCTGGAAACACCATATATTTT. Protein: CATSDQSSGNTIYF.

V usage is TRBV6-1 and J usage is TRBJ2-3; TRBD2 matches at 14 bases. Germline CDR1 MNHNS, CDR2 SASEGT. The CDR3 totals 17 residues. V was pared by 5 bases and J by 0 bases, with 4 bases of the junction left unmatched. As DNA, the CDR3 is TGTGCCAGCAGTCTTGGACTAGCGGGAGGAAGCACAGATACGCAGTATTTT. Amino acid sequence: CASSLGLAGGSTDTQYF.

Written as DNA, the CDR3 is TGTGCCAGCAGTTTGATGAGGGCAGAGACCCAGTACTTC. It encodes CASSLMRAETQYF. The chain employs TRBV12-3 or TRBV12-4 and TRBJ2-5, with D possibly matching TRBD2 (5 bases). CDR3 length equals 13 residues. The germline V and J ends were trimmed by 3 bases and 4 bases, with 9 bases remaining between them.

This clonotype was seen more than once but under ten times. The chain links TRBV20-1 to TRBJ1-1; the match to TRBD1 covers 10 bases. This CDR3 is built from 14 residues. CDR1 and CDR2 (germline): DFQATT, SNEGSKA (reference sequence). V shed 3 bases, J shed 6 bases, and the junction held 7 bases outside the gene matches. The CDR3 here is CSASVFGQGAEAFF. The CDR3 nucleotides read TGCAGTGCTAGCGTTTTCGGACAGGGGGCTGAAGCTTTCTTT.

The chain uses TRBV20-1 and TRBJ1-2; D is unclear. Germline assignment: CDR1 DFQATT and CDR2 SNEGSKA (reference sequence). The CDR3 runs 10 residues. Trimming stripped 5 bases from V and 8 bases from J, with 9 bases between. In nucleotides, the CDR3 is TGCAGTGCTCAGACACGCGGCTACACCTTC. Translating it yields CSAQTRGYTF.

This chain connects TRBV20-1 to TRBJ1-1; D is uncertain. The V end lost 1 base, the J end lost 1 base, and 10 bases lay between the germline ends. The CDR3 covers 14 residues. Germline CDR1 DFQATT, CDR2 SNEGSKA (reference sequence). CDR3 sequence reads: CSARGGSANTEAFF. The CDR3 nucleotides read TGCAGTGCTAGAGGAGGGTCTGCGAACACTGAAGCTTTCTTT.

CDR3 bases: TGTGCCAGCAGCCAAGCTAGCGGGAGGGCCCCCGGGGAGCTGTTTTTT. The encoded protein is CASSQASGRAPGELFF. The chain joins TRBV4-2 to TRBJ2-2; 12 bases are a match to TRBD2. This CDR3 contains 16 residues. The germline V gene encodes CDR1 LGHNA and CDR2 YNFKEQ. The J segment lost 6 bases and the V segment lost 1 base, leaving 3 bases of the junction unmatched.

V and J are TRBV6-1 and TRBJ1-4, with D perhaps TRBD1 (5 bases). The germline V gene encodes CDR1 MNHNS and CDR2 SASEGT. The V end was cut by 1 base, the J end by 8 bases, with 14 bases between. The CDR3 loop spans 15 amino acids. The chain's CDR3 is CASSEGGGAPEKLFF. The CDR3, as DNA: TGTGCCAGCAGTGAAGGGGGCGGGGCCCCGGAAAAACTGTTTTTT.

This chain links TRBV24-1 with TRBJ1-5, with unresolved D. The V end was cut by 7 bases, the J end by 4 bases, with 10 bases between. The germline CDR1 and CDR2 sequences are KGHDR and SFDVKD. The CDR3 runs 13 residues. The CDR3 nucleotides are TGTGCCACCAGGTCCAGTCTGAATCAGCCCCAGCATTTT. Translated: CATRSSLNQPQHF.

The chain recombines TRBV19 with TRBJ1-2, with D unclear. The V end lost 5 bases, the J end lost 4 bases, and 14 bases lay between the germline ends. Looked up from germline, CDR1 is LNHDA and CDR2 is SQIVND (reference sequence). The CDR3 is 14 residues long. Written as DNA, the CDR3 is TGTGCCAGTAGTCCGCCCGGAATTATCTATGGCTACACCTTC. Protein product: CASSPPGIIYGYTF.